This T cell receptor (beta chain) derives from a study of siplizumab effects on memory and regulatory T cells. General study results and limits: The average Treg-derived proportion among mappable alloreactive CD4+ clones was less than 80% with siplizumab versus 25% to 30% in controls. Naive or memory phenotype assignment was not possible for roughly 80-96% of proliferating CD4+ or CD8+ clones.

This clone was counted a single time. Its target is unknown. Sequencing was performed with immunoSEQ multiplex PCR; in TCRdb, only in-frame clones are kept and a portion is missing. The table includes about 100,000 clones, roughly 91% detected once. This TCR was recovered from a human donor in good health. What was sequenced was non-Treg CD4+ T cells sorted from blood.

The CDR3 here is CATSREGVGFEPQHF. For the CDR3, the DNA is TGTGCCACCAGCAGAGAGGGGGTGGGGTTCGAGCCCCAGCATTTT. The chain couples TRBV15 to TRBJ1-5, with D possibly matching TRBD1 (5 bases). Germline CDR1 is LNHNV and CDR2 is YYDKDF (reference sequence). This CDR3 spans 15 amino acids. V was cut by 0 bases and J by 8 bases, with 14 bases left in between.